Detailed here is one T cell receptor beta chain. The data were taken from a study of PD-1 blockade in classical Hodgkin lymphoma. Sequencing was performed with immunoSEQ multiplex PCR; in TCRdb, only in-frame clones are kept and a portion is missing. Of under 20,000 clones listed, more than 65% were seen once; the top ten hold around 2.6%. Indicated time point: cycle 4 day 1 (C4D1), after less than seven weeks of nivolumab. Each patient relapsed following autologous stem cell transplantation, and prior brentuximab vedotin exposure differed. It was by magnetic negative selection that CD4+ T cells were purified from thawed PBMCs. Germline CDR1 and CDR2: KGHSH and LQKENI. With 2 bases removed from V and 1 base from J, the gap between germline ends came to 8 bases. The CDR3 consists of 14 residues.

The TCR comes from a human donor with classical Hodgkin lymphoma. The chain recombines TRBV18 with TRBJ1-1; unclear D gene. The material was CD4+ T cells from blood, obtained before the fourth cycle of nivolumab. CDR3 residues: CASSPWVENTEAFF. The DNA for the CDR3 is TGTGCCAGCTCACCATGGGTTGAGAACACTGAAGCTTTCTTT.